A selection of T cell receptor beta chains follows, all from one sample in a study of blood T cell repertoires in COVID-19. TCRdb's table, derived via immunoSEQ multiplex PCR, lists solely in-frame clones and lacks some. Of about 160,000 clones in the sample, approximately 88% were seen once. What was sequenced was peripheral blood. The receptors were sampled from a woman aged 80 or over with active or convalescent COVID-19. Both conserved end residues are part of each CDR3. The D gene is left open where the match is weak. For some rows the clone size is stated as once, few or many, or as a class when expanded; others skip it.

D gene: TRBD1
J gene: TRBJ1-2
clone size: once
V gene: TRBV19
CDR3 DNA: TGTGCCAGTACTTCGACAGGGTGGGACTATGGCTACACCTTC
CDR3 protein: CASTSTGWDYGYTF

D gene: NA
J gene: TRBJ1-1
clone size: NA
V gene: TRBV10-3
CDR3 DNA: TGTGCCATCAGGGAACAGTACACTGAAGCTTTCTTT
CDR3 protein: CAIREQYTEAFF

D gene: NA
J gene: TRBJ1-1
clone size: NA
V gene: TRBV18
CDR3 DNA: TGTGCCAGCTCACCCCCAGGGATGAACACTGAAGCTTTCTTT
CDR3 protein: CASSPPGMNTEAFF

D gene: NA
J gene: TRBJ1-5
clone size: NA
V gene: TRBV7-9
CDR3 DNA: TGTGCCAGCAGCTTAGTAGGGGAACCCCAGCATTTT
CDR3 protein: CASSLVGEPQHF

D gene: TRBD1
J gene: TRBJ1-1
clone size: NA
V gene: TRBV12-5
CDR3 DNA: TGTGCTAGTGGTCGCGTCCTTTCCGGGACAGGGGGCATGAACACTGAAGCTTTCTTT
CDR3 protein: CASGRVLSGTGGMNTEAFF

D gene: TRBD1
J gene: TRBJ2-1
clone size: NA
V gene: TRBV24-1
CDR3 DNA: TGTGCCACCGAAAGCCGGGACAGAACCAATGAGCAGTTCTTC
CDR3 protein: CATESRDRTNEQFF

D gene: TRBD2
J gene: TRBJ2-3
clone size: NA
V gene: TRBV24-1
CDR3 DNA: TGTGCCACCAGCGAATCGGGACTAGCGGGGTGGGATACGCAGTATTTT
CDR3 protein: CATSESGLAGWDTQYF

D gene: NA
J gene: TRBJ1-1
clone size: once
V gene: TRBV19
CDR3 DNA: TGTGCCAGTAGTATACCCAGGGGAAACACTGAAGCTTTCTTT
CDR3 protein: CASSIPRGNTEAFF

D gene: TRBD1
J gene: TRBJ2-7
clone size: NA
V gene: TRBV19
CDR3 DNA: TGTGCCAGTAGTTCCACCCGACAGGGGGGACAGTACTTC
CDR3 protein: CASSSTRQGGQYF

D gene: NA
J gene: TRBJ2-3
clone size: NA
V gene: TRBV6-5
CDR3 DNA: TGTGCCAGCAGTTACTCGATGCTGGCCCGTACAGATACGCAGTATTTT
CDR3 protein: CASSYSMLARTDTQYF

D gene: NA
J gene: TRBJ1-1
clone size: NA
V gene: TRBV27
CDR3 DNA: TGTGCCAGCGGTAGCCGGGTGAACACTGAAGCTTTCTTT
CDR3 protein: CASGSRVNTEAFF

D gene: TRBD1
J gene: TRBJ1-2
clone size: NA
V gene: TRBV6-5
CDR3 DNA: TGTGCCAGCAGTTACGGATCGACAGGGAGTACGTATGGCTACACCTTC
CDR3 protein: CASSYGSTGSTYGYTF

D gene: NA
J gene: TRBJ1-4
clone size: NA
V gene: TRBV2
CDR3 DNA: TGTGCCAGCAGCCCCGGAGGCGGGGGCAAGGTTGAAAAACTGTTTTTT
CDR3 protein: CASSPGGGGKVEKLFF

D gene: TRBD1
J gene: TRBJ1-2
clone size: NA
V gene: TRBV29-1
CDR3 DNA: TGCAGCGTTGGTACTTGGGACAGCCTCACTTATGGCTACACCTTC
CDR3 protein: CSVGTWDSLTYGYTF

D gene: NA
J gene: TRBJ1-1
clone size: once
V gene: TRBV12-5
CDR3 DNA: TGTGCTAGTGGTTTTCCAGGGGCGGAAGCTTTCTTT
CDR3 protein: CASGFPGAEAFF

D gene: TRBD1
J gene: TRBJ2-7
clone size: NA
V gene: TRBV25-1
CDR3 DNA: TGTGCCACCCAGGGAACTAGACAGGGGGTAGGGGAGCAGTACTTC
CDR3 protein: CATQGTRQGVGEQYF

D gene: TRBD1
J gene: TRBJ2-4
clone size: NA
V gene: TRBV6-5
CDR3 DNA: TGTGCCAGCAGCCCCGGACAGGGAACGAGGAACATTCAGTACTTC
CDR3 protein: CASSPGQGTRNIQYF

D gene: TRBD1
J gene: TRBJ1-6
clone size: once
V gene: TRBV24-1
CDR3 DNA: TGTGCCACCAGTGATACAGACAGGGCTTATAATTCACCCCTCCACTTT
CDR3 protein: CATSDTDRAYNSPLHF

D gene: NA
J gene: TRBJ1-1
clone size: few
V gene: TRBV27
CDR3 DNA: TGTGCCAGCAGTTTATCGGCTGGGATAAGGGGTGAAGCTTTCTTT
CDR3 protein: CASSLSAGIRGEAFF

D gene: NA
J gene: TRBJ1-1
clone size: once
V gene: TRBV13
CDR3 DNA: TGTGCCAGCAGCTTCTCTGCAGGTCAGGAAGCTTTCTTT
CDR3 protein: CASSFSAGQEAFF

D gene: NA
J gene: TRBJ1-1
clone size: NA
V gene: TRBV19
CDR3 DNA: TGTGCCAGTTTGGGGGGTCCGAACACTGAAGCTTTCTTT
CDR3 protein: CASLGGPNTEAFF

D gene: NA
J gene: TRBJ1-2
clone size: NA
V gene: TRBV27
CDR3 DNA: TGTGCCAGCAGTTCCCTGGGGGGTGGCTACACCTTC
CDR3 protein: CASSSLGGGYTF

D gene: NA
J gene: TRBJ2-3
clone size: NA
V gene: TRBV20-1
CDR3 DNA: TGCAGTGCTAGTTTTGGAAGACACACAGATACGCAGTATTTT
CDR3 protein: CSASFGRHTDTQYF

D gene: TRBD2
J gene: TRBJ2-1
clone size: NA
V gene: TRBV27
CDR3 DNA: TGTGCCAGCCACGGACTAGCGGGGGGCAATGAGCAGTTCTTC
CDR3 protein: CASHGLAGGNEQFF

D gene: TRBD1
J gene: TRBJ1-4
clone size: NA
V gene: TRBV3-1/TRBV3-2
CDR3 DNA: TGTGCCAGCAGCCGGACAGGGACCACTAATGAAAAACTGTTTTTT
CDR3 protein: CASSRTGTTNEKLFF

D gene: NA
J gene: TRBJ2-3
clone size: once
V gene: TRBV3-1/TRBV3-2
CDR3 DNA: TGTGCCAGCAGCCCCCCCATGGAGCGCCGAGGTGATACGCAGTATTTT
CDR3 protein: CASSPPMERRGDTQYF

D gene: TRBD1
J gene: TRBJ1-5
clone size: NA
V gene: TRBV6-6
CDR3 DNA: TGTGCCAGCAGTAAGGGACAGGGGAACAATCAGCCCCAGCATTTT
CDR3 protein: CASSKGQGNNQPQHF

D gene: TRBD1
J gene: TRBJ2-2
clone size: NA
V gene: TRBV5-4
CDR3 DNA: TGTGCCAGCAGCCCGCCGTTGGGACAGGGGACCGGGGAGCTGTTTTTT
CDR3 protein: CASSPPLGQGTGELFF

D gene: NA
J gene: TRBJ1-6
clone size: NA
V gene: TRBV3-1/TRBV3-2
CDR3 DNA: TGTGCCAGCAGCCGCGGGGTTTATAATTCACCCCTCCACTTT
CDR3 protein: CASSRGVYNSPLHF

D gene: NA
J gene: TRBJ1-2
clone size: NA
V gene: TRBV19
CDR3 DNA: TGTGCCAGTAGTACCCTCGGGACAAACTATGGCTACACCTTC
CDR3 protein: CASSTLGTNYGYTF

D gene: NA
J gene: TRBJ1-2
clone size: NA
V gene: TRBV19
CDR3 DNA: TGTGCCAGTAGTCCCATTGGACGGGAGGGCTACACCTTC
CDR3 protein: CASSPIGREGYTF